The 16 T cell receptor beta chains in this list originate from one sample, sequenced in a study of T cell changes during pregnancy in multiple sclerosis. TCRdb keeps only in-frame clones here, not all; method: immunoSEQ multiplex PCR. The sample records roughly 57,000 clones, 90% being singletons. Material: CD8+ T cells from peripheral blood mononuclear cells, obtained before pregnancy. The source of these receptors is a female donor with multiple sclerosis, enrolled in a pregnancy study.

The chain combines TRBV6-6 with TRBJ2-1; 8 bases are shared with TRBD2. CDR1 is MNHNY and CDR2 is SVGAGI in the germline V gene (reference sequence). The CDR3 runs to 13 residues. J was trimmed by 8 bases and V by 6 bases; bases with no gene match: 6. For the CDR3, the DNA is TGTGCCAGCAGGTCCTTCGGGGGGGATGAGCAGTTCTTC. Amino acids: CASRSFGGDEQFF.

CDR3 DNA: TGCGCCAGCAGCCAAGACGGGGCGGGGGTAAACATTCAGTACTTC. Its translation is CASSQDGAGVNIQYF. The genes are TRBV4-3 and TRBJ2-4, with 7 positions matching TRBD2. J gave up 6 bases and V 0 bases, and 5 bases lay outside the gene matches. From germline, CDR1 is LGHNA and CDR2 YSLEER. The CDR3 is 15 residues long.

This chain joins TRBV5-4 and TRBJ2-2, with 12 bases fitting TRBD1. Trimming cost V 3 bases and J 7 bases; bases outside gene matches: 7. This CDR3 has 16 residues. CDR1 and CDR2 from the germline V gene are SGHNT and YYREEE (reference sequence). The CDR3 protein is CASSYGTGGVNGELFF. CDR3 nucleotides: TGTGCCAGCAGCTACGGGACAGGGGGCGTGAACGGGGAGCTGTTTTTT. Combining the CDR3 with reference TRBV5-4 and TRBJ2-2 gives the whole variable domain ETGVTQSPTHLIKTRGQQVTLRCSSQSGHNTVSWYQQALGQGPQFIFQYYREEENGRGNFPPRFSGLQFPNYSSELNVNALELDDSALYLCASSYGTGGVNGELFFGEGSRLTVL.

The rearrangement links TRBV27 to TRBJ1-1; perhaps TRBD1 as D (5 bases). From germline, CDR1 is MNHEY and CDR2 SMNVEV (reference sequence). The CDR3 sequence is 14 residues long. Deletions cut 5 bases from V and 5 bases from J, with 15 bases between. The CDR3 here is CASSLGGWGTEAFF. Written as DNA, the CDR3 is TGTGCCAGCAGTCTGGGGGGGTGGGGTACTGAAGCTTTCTTT.

This clone occurred once. The genes are TRBV4-1 and TRBJ2-7; TRBD2 matches 10 bases. The CDR3 has 15 amino acids. Unmatched junction bases numbered 5, after V lost 4 bases and J lost 2 bases. CDR1 and CDR2 from the germline V gene are MGHRA and YSYEKL. The CDR3 loop reads CASSPWTSGTYEQYF. The DNA of the CDR3 is TGCGCCAGCAGCCCCTGGACTAGCGGTACCTACGAGCAGTACTTC.

Comments on this clone: At one end the junction does not follow the germline gene, possibly because of a read error. This chain links TRBV7-7 with TRBJ1-3; D ambiguous. The CDR3 has 15 residues. Germline lookup yields CDR1 SSHAT and CDR2 FNYEAQ (reference sequence). CDR3 region: CASSQAGMGGNTIYF. CDR3 in DNA: TGTGCTAGCAGCCAGGCGGGGATGGGTGGAAACACCATATATTTT.

This clone was counted a single time. The CDR3 loop is CASSVAGTGELFF. CDR3 sequence (DNA): TGTGCCAGCAGCGTCGCGGGCACCGGGGAGCTGTTTTTT. V usage is TRBV9 and J usage is TRBJ2-2, with D maybe TRBD2 (5 bases). The germline V gene encodes CDR1 SGDLS and CDR2 YYNGEE. Trimming pared 2 bases from V and 4 bases from J, leaving 6 bases between. This CDR3 is built from 13 residues.

This sequence joins TRBV14 and TRBJ1-2, with TRBD1 matching 7 bases. The V and J ends lost 1 base and 4 bases, in that order; junction bases with no gene match: 3. This CDR3 is built from 14 residues. The germline CDR1 and CDR2 sequences are SGHDN and FVKESK. The CDR3: CASSQVGTVYGYTF. Here the CDR3 DNA reads TGTGCCAGCAGCCAAGTAGGGACAGTCTATGGCTACACCTTC.

The chain uses TRBV30 and TRBJ2-7; D remains unclear. CDR3 length: 13 amino acids. Trimming left V 2 bases short and J 2 bases short, with 10 bases between. From germline, CDR1 is GTSNPN and CDR2 SVGIG (reference sequence). As DNA, the CDR3 is TGTGCCTGGAGTTCCGGGTTCCCCTACGAGCAGTACTTC. It is translated as CAWSSGFPYEQYF.

The V call is TRBV2, the J call TRBJ2-1, with D maybe TRBD1 (5 bases). The ends were cut back, 1 base at V and 3 bases at J, with 10 bases in the middle. The germline CDR1 and CDR2 sequences are SNHLY and FYNNEI. The CDR3 is 15 amino acids. CDR3 region: CASSEGPQGYNEQFF. The CDR3 nucleotides read TGTGCCAGCAGTGAAGGGCCCCAGGGCTACAATGAGCAGTTCTTC. Full variable domain (missing parts from reference TRBV2 and TRBJ2-1): EPEVTQTPSHQVTQMGQEVILRCVPISNHLYFYWYRQILGQKVEFLVSFYNNEISEKSEIFDDQFSVERPDGSNFTLKIRSTKLEDSAMYFCASSEGPQGYNEQFFGPGTRLTVL.

This clone occurred a few times. The chain employs TRBV7-9 and TRBJ1-1; 10 positions match TRBD1. CDR1 is SEHNR, CDR2 FQNEAQ, per germline (reference sequence). The CDR3 has 15 residues. With V trimmed by 2 bases and J by 4 bases, 4 bases remained unmatched. The CDR3: CASSLTGQGSTEAFF. CDR3 DNA: TGTGCCAGCAGCTTAACGGGACAGGGGTCCACTGAAGCTTTCTTT.

V is TRBV25-1 and J is TRBJ1-4; D possibly corresponds to TRBD1 (6 bases). CDR1 is MGHDK, CDR2 SYGVNS, per germline. V dropped 1 base and J dropped 3 bases, with 6 bases sitting between them. The CDR3 is 14 amino acids. The CDR3 DNA reads TGTGCCAGCAGTGAATGGACAGCTAATGAAAAACTGTTTTTT. Translation: CASSEWTANEKLFF.

The chain carries TRBV19 and TRBJ1-5; possibly TRBD1 for D (6 bases). V shed 6 bases and J shed 2 bases, with 17 bases lying between them. The CDR3 totals 16 residues. Germline CDR1 reads LNHDA; CDR2 reads SQIVND (reference sequence). CDR3 nucleotides: TGTGCCAGTAGCTCACCGAAGGGGGACGGCAATCAGCCCCAGCATTTT. Residues: CASSSPKGDGNQPQHF.

The CDR3 DNA follows: TGTGCCAGCAGCGTAAATGCCGGGGCGAACACCGGGGAGCTGTTTTTT. Translated, it gives CASSVNAGANTGELFF. The rearrangement uses TRBV9 and TRBJ2-2; possibly TRBD2 for D (5 bases). CDR1 and CDR2 from the germline V gene are SGDLS and YYNGEE. The CDR3 spans 16 residues. The V gene lost 1 base and the J gene lost 0 bases, with 10 bases spanning the gap.

The chain is built from TRBV9 and TRBJ2-1; weak D call: TRBD1 (6 bases). Looked up from germline, CDR1 is SGDLS and CDR2 is YYNGEE. Trimming cost V 6 bases and J 9 bases, with 16 bases left between them. The CDR3 is 13 amino acids. CDR3 DNA: TGTGCCAGCATGGGGGACACATGGGGTGAGCAGTTCTTC. Its protein product is CASMGDTWGEQFF.

This CDR3 reads CASSPTVSYEQYF. The CDR3 nucleotides read TGTGCCAGCAGCCCAACAGTGTCCTACGAGCAGTACTTC. The chain couples TRBV11-2 to TRBJ2-7; D is unresolved. This CDR3 spans 13 amino acids. Per germline, CDR1 SGHAT and CDR2 FQNNGV. V gave up 5 bases and J gave up 1 base, with 9 bases separating them.